This T cell receptor beta chain was found in a study of CD8+ T cells in alopecia areata. This clone appeared a few times. CDR1 is SGHRS, CDR2 YFSETQ, per germline. CDR3 length equals 15 residues. With 9 bases removed from V and 0 bases from J, the gap between germline ends came to 15 bases. Specified treatment: oral pan-JAK inhibitor, 5-10 mg twice daily. RNA extraction and reverse transcription yielded cDNA as sequencing template. Method: immunoSEQ multiplex PCR; TCRdb's copy keeps in-frame clones and lacks some. The profile shows 150,000 or so clones, approximately 52% of them singletons. J is TRBJ2-2 and V is TRBV5-1; no reliable D call. The receptor comes from a human donor with alopecia areata. The sample was CD4+ T cells sorted from blood, taken between weeks 55 and 65, from a patient treated with tofacitinib. CDR3 residues: CATRKETANTGELFF. In nucleotides, the CDR3 is TGCGCCACCAGGAAGGAGACCGCGAACACCGGGGAGCTGTTTTTT.